Following are 17 T cell receptor beta chains from one sample sequenced in a study of T cell responses to AZD1222 COVID-19 vaccine. Some clones are missing from TCRdb's copy, which holds only in-frame ones; the method was immunoSEQ multiplex PCR. The data contain about 120,000 clones, about 93% of them singletons. Material: peripheral blood, obtained 28 days after the second AZD1222 dose. The receptors were sampled from an adult who received the AZD1222 COVID-19 vaccine.

This clone was observed a single time. The V and J genes are TRBV5-6 and TRBJ2-1; D gene ambiguous. Trimming left V 4 bases short and J 8 bases short, with 16 bases between. The CDR3 length is 14 residues. From germline, CDR1 is SGHDT and CDR2 YYEEEE. CDR3 nucleotide sequence: TGTGCCAGCAGCCAACCCCGGGCCCCGGATGAGCAGTTCTTC. It encodes CASSQPRAPDEQFF.

This chain links TRBV6-4 with TRBJ1-1; D gene unclear. With 2 bases removed from V and 2 bases from J, the gap between germline ends came to 18 bases. CDR1 is MRHNA and CDR2 is SNTAGT in the germline V gene. The CDR3 extends over 17 amino acids. The DNA for the CDR3 is TGTGCCAGCAGTGACCGACTGGGCGCGGTGGGAAACACTGAAGCTTTCTTT. As protein: CASSDRLGAVGNTEAFF.

This chain links TRBV5-1 with TRBJ1-2; maybe TRBD1 (6 bases). The V gene lost 4 bases and the J gene lost 8 bases, with 18 bases spanning the gap. The CDR3 has 14 amino acids. Germline values: CDR1 SGHRS, CDR2 YFSETQ. The CDR3 DNA follows: TGCGCCAGCAGCCCAGGTTCGACAGGCGTCGGCTACACCTTC. Translating gives CASSPGSTGVGYTF.

This clone appeared once. CDR3 protein: CASSGTSGGASIVDTQYF. The DNA of the CDR3 is TGTGCCAGTAGCGGGACTAGCGGGGGGGCCAGTATTGTAGATACGCAGTATTTT. The chain carries TRBV19 and TRBJ2-3, with 16 bases identical to TRBD2. Looked up from germline, CDR1 is LNHDA and CDR2 is SQIVND (reference sequence). The junction had 11 bases not matched to a gene; V was cut back by 6 bases and J by 5 bases. This CDR3 spans 18 amino acids.

The genes are TRBV5-1 and TRBJ1-2; 12 bases are shared with TRBD1. In germline, CDR1 is SGHRS, CDR2 YFSETQ. The length of the CDR3 is 15 residues. Unmatched junction bases numbered 4, after V lost 1 base and J lost 6 bases. CDR3: CASSLSGQGADGYTF. The CDR3 coding sequence is TGCGCCAGCAGCTTGTCGGGACAGGGGGCGGATGGCTACACCTTC.

The chain recombines TRBV11-3 with TRBJ2-3; D gene ambiguous. Trimming stripped 5 bases from V and 5 bases from J, with 14 bases between. CDR3 length: 14 residues. CDR1 is SGHNT, CDR2 YENEEA, per germline. CDR3 nucleotide sequence: TGTGCCAGCAGCAGGGATTTAGAGAAAGATACGCAGTATTTT. Its translation: CASSRDLEKDTQYF.

The genes are TRBV6-5 and TRBJ1-1, with D unresolved. This CDR3 contains 11 residues. Trimming cost V 6 bases and J 4 bases, with 6 bases left between them. Germline CDR1 and CDR2: MNHEY and SVGAGI. The CDR3, as DNA: TGTGCCAGCAGGGGGTTCACTGAAGCTTTCTTT. It yields the protein CASRGFTEAFF.

The chain uses TRBV18 and TRBJ2-7; no clear D gene. Trimming stripped 3 bases from V and 1 base from J, with 7 bases between. CDR1 and CDR2 (germline): KGHSH, LQKENI. The CDR3 is 13 amino acids. In DNA, the CDR3 is TGTGCCAGCTCACCTGCGACTTCCTACGAGCAGTACTTC. Amino acids: CASSPATSYEQYF.

The chain has TRBV6-5 and TRBJ1-3; D is undetermined. The germline V gene has CDR1 MNHEY and CDR2 SVGAGI. CDR3 length: 16 residues. Trimming pared 1 base from V and 5 bases from J, leaving 15 bases between. The CDR3 is CASSYYPWTGRNTIYF. DNA of the CDR3: TGTGCCAGCAGTTACTATCCTTGGACCGGCAGAAACACCATATATTTT.

V gene TRBV14 combines with J gene TRBJ1-5; D is undetermined. CDR3 length: 16 amino acids. V was clipped by 0 bases and J by 1 base, with 10 bases between them. The V gene's germline CDR1 is SGHDN and CDR2 FVKESK. The CDR3 loop is CASSQDSTASNQPQHF. Written as DNA, the CDR3 is TGTGCCAGCAGCCAAGATAGTACGGCAAGCAATCAGCCCCAGCATTTT.

The rearrangement uses TRBV7-2 and TRBJ2-5; TRBD1 aligns across 7 bases. Trimming took 6 bases from V and 5 from J; bases not matched to a gene: 6. Looked up from germline, CDR1 is SGHTA and CDR2 is FQGNSA. The CDR3 sequence is 13 residues long. For the CDR3, the DNA is TGTGCCAGCAGGTCGGGACAGTTGGAGACCCAGTACTTC. Its protein product is CASRSGQLETQYF.

As concerns this clone: This sample also contains other DNA sequences that code for the same CDR3. The chain is built from TRBV7-2 and TRBJ2-1, with 12 bases matching TRBD1. The CDR3 covers 16 residues. The germline V gene encodes CDR1 SGHTA and CDR2 FQGNSA. With 1 base clipped from V and 4 bases from J, the junction kept 2 bases outside the gene matches. The CDR3 spells CASSLGDRGRYNEQFF. The CDR3 bases are TGTGCCAGCAGCTTAGGGGACAGGGGGCGTTACAATGAGCAGTTCTTC.

This clone was counted once. The chain couples TRBV7-8 to TRBJ1-4, with D perhaps matching TRBD1 (5 bases). The V and J ends lost 5 bases and 5 bases respectively, with 15 bases between them. Germline V gene lookup returns CDR1 SGHVS and CDR2 FQNEAQ. The CDR3 is 15 residues long. In DNA, the CDR3 is TGTGCCAGCAGCCGAGACAGAGGACGGAATGAAAAACTGTTTTTT. Encoded protein: CASSRDRGRNEKLFF.

This clone was detected only once. CDR3 in DNA: TGTGCCAGCAGTTTAGGGACAGGGACCTCTGAAGCTTTCTTT. Translated: CASSLGTGTSEAFF. The chain links TRBV6-5 to TRBJ1-1; 9 bases align to TRBD1. J gave up 6 bases and V 4 bases, and 6 bases lay outside the gene matches. The germline gives CDR1 MNHEY, CDR2 SVGAGI. The CDR3 is 14 amino acids.

The chain combines TRBV7-9 with TRBJ1-4; possible D gene TRBD1, 6 bases. Between the trimmed V and J ends, which lost 6 bases and 10 bases, there was a span of 24 bases. Germline values: CDR1 SEHNR, CDR2 FQNEAQ (reference sequence). The CDR3 totals 16 residues. CDR3 coding DNA: TGTGCCAGCAGACCGCCGGGGGCAGGGGATAGTGGAAAACTGTTTTTT. Protein sequence: CASRPPGAGDSGKLFF.

The rearrangement links TRBV3-1 (or the pseudogene TRBV3-2) to TRBJ2-7; the D gene is possibly TRBD2 (6 bases). Per the germline V gene, CDR1 is LGHDT and CDR2 is YNNKEL (reference sequence). This CDR3 has 14 amino acids. The V gene lost 1 base and the J gene lost 3 bases, with 10 bases spanning the gap. The DNA for the CDR3 is TGTGCCAGCAGCCAAGGAGCGGGCATCTACGAGCAGTACTTC. It yields the protein CASSQGAGIYEQYF.

The rearrangement joins TRBV20-1 to TRBJ1-4; D is uncertain. CDR3 length equals 13 residues. Trimming took 3 bases from V and 8 from J, leaving 13 bases between them. Germline CDR1 and CDR2: DFQATT and SNEGSKA (reference sequence). The CDR3 loop is CSASPGRGEKLFF. Written as DNA, the CDR3 is TGCAGTGCTAGTCCTGGGCGGGGAGAAAAACTGTTTTTT.